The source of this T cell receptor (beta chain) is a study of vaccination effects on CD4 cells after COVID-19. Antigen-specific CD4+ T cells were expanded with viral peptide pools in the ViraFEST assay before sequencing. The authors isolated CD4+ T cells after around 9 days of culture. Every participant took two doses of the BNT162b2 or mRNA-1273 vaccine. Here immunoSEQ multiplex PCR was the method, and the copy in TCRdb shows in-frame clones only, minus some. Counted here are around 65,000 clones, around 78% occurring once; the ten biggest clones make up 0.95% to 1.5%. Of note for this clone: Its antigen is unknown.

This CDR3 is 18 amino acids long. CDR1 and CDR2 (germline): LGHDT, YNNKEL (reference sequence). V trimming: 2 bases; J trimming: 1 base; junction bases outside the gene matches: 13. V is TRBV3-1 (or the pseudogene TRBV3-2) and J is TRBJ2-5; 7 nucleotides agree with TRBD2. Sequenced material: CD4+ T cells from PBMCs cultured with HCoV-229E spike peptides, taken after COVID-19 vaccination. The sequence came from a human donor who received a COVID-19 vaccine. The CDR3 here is CASSQNGLAEVAQETQYF. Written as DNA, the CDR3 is TGTGCCAGCAGCCAAAATGGCCTAGCGGAAGTCGCCCAAGAGACCCAGTACTTC.